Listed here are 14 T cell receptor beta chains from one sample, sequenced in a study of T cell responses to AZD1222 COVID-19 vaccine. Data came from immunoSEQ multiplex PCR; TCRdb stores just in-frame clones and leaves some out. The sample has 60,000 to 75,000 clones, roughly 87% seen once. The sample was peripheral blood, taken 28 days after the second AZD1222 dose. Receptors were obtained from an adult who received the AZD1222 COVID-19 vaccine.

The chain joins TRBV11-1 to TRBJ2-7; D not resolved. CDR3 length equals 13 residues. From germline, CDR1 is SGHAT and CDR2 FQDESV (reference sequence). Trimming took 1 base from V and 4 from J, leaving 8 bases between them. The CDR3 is CASSLEQFYEQYF. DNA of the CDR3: TGTGCCAGCAGCTTAGAACAGTTTTACGAGCAGTACTTC.

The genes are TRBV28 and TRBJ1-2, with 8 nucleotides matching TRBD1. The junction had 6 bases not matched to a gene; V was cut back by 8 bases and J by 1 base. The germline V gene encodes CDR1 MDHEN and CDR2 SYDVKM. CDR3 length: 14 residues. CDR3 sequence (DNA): TGTGCCAGCGGTCAAGACAGGGGTAACTATGGCTACACCTTC. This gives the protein CASGQDRGNYGYTF.

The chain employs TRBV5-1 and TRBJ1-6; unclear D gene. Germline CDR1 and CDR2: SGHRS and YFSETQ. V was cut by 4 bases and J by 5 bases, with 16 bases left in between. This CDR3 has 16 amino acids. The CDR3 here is CASSTDGTADNSPLHF. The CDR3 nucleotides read TGCGCCAGCAGCACGGACGGCACGGCGGATAATTCACCCCTCCACTTT.

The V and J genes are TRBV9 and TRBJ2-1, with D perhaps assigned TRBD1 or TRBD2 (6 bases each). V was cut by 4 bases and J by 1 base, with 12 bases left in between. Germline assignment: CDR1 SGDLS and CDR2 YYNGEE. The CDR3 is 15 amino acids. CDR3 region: CASSTQGGSYNEQFF. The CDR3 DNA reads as TGTGCCAGCAGCACACAGGGAGGTTCCTACAATGAGCAGTTCTTC.

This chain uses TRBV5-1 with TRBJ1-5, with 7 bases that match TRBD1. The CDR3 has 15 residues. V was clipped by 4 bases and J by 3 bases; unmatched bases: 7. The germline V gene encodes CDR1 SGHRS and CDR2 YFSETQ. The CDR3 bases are TGCGCCAGCAGCCCGACAGGGAGGCCCAATCAGCCCCAGCATTTT. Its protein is CASSPTGRPNQPQHF.

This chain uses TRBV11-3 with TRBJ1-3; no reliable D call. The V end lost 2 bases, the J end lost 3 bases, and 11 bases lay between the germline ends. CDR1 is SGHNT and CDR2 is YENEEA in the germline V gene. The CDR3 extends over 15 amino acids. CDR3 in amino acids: CASSLQSGIGNTIYF. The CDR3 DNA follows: TGTGCCAGCAGCTTACAGTCGGGGATTGGAAACACCATATATTTT.

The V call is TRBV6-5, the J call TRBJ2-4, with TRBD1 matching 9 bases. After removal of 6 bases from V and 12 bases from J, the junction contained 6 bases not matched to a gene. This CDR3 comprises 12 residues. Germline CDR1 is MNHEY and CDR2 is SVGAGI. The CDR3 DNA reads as TGTGCCAGCAGCCCCACAGGGGGCGGTCAGTACTTC. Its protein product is CASSPTGGGQYF.

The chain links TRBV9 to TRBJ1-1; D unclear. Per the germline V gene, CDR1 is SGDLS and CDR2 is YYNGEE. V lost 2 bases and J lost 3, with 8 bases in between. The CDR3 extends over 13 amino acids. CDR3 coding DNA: TGTGCCAGCAGCGTCTCGGAGGACACTGAAGCTTTCTTT. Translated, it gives CASSVSEDTEAFF.

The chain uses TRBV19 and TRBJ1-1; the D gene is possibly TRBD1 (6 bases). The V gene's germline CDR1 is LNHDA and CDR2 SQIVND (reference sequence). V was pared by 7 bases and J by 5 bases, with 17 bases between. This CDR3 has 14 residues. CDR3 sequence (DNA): TGTGCCAGTAATATGGGGGGGCCTGGAACTGAAGCTTTCTTT. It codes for CASNMGGPGTEAFF.

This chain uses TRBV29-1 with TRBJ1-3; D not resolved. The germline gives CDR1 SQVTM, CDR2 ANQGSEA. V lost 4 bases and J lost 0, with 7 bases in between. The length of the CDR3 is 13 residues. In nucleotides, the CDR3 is TGCAGCGTTGGGACCCGCTCTGGAAACACCATATATTTT. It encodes CSVGTRSGNTIYF. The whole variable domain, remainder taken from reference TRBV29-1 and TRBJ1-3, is SAVISQKPSRDICQRGTSLTIQCQVDSQVTMMFWYRQQPGQSLTLIATANQGSEATYESGFVIDKFPISRPNLTFSTLTVSNMSPEDSSIYLCSVGTRSGNTIYFGEGSWLTVV.

DNA for the CDR3: TGCGCCAGCAGCTTGGCTGATGCTAACTATGGCTACACCTTC. Its translation is CASSLADANYGYTF. The V and J genes are TRBV5-1 and TRBJ1-2; D not certain. The CDR3 length is 14 residues. Germline values: CDR1 SGHRS, CDR2 YFSETQ. Trimming left V 0 bases short and J 0 bases short, with 6 bases between.

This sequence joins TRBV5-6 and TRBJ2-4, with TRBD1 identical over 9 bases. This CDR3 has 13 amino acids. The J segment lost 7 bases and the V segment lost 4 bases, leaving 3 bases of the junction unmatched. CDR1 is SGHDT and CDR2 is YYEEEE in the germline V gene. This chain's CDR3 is CASSRDRANIQYF. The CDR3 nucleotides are TGTGCCAGCAGCCGGGACAGGGCGAACATTCAGTACTTC.

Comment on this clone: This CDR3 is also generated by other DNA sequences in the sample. The CDR3 sequence is CATSRGGNQPQHF. DNA of the CDR3: TGTGCCACCAGTCGAGGTGGCAATCAGCCCCAGCATTTT. The chain joins TRBV24-1 to TRBJ1-5; no reliable D call. The CDR3 spans 13 residues. From germline, CDR1 is KGHDR and CDR2 SFDVKD. V lost 6 bases, J lost 2 bases, and 7 bases lay in between.

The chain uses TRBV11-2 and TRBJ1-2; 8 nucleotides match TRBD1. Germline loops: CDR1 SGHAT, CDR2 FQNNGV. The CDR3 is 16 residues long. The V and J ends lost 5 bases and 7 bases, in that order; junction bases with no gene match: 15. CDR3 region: CASSRGGQVPVGGYTF. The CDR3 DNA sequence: TGTGCCAGCAGCCGGGGGGGACAGGTTCCCGTCGGTGGCTACACCTTC. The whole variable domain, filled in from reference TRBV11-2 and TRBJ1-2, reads EAGVAQSPRYKIIEKRQSVAFWCNPISGHATLYWYQQILGQGPKLLIQFQNNGVVDDSQLPKDRFSAERLKGVDSTLKIQPAKLEDSAVYLCASSRGGQVPVGGYTFGSGTRLTVV.